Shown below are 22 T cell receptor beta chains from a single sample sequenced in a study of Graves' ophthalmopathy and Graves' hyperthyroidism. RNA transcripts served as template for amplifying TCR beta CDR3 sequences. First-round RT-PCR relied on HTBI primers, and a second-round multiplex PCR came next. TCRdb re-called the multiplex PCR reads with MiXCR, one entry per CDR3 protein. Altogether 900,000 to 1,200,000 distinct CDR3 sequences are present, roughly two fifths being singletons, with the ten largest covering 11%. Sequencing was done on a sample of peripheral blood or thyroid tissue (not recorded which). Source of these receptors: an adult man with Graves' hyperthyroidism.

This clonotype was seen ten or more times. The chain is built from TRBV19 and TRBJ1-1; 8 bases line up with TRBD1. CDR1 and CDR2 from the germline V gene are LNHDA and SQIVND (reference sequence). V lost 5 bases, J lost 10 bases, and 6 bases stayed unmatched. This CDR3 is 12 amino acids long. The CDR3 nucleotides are TGTGCCAGTAGTGAACCCACAGGGGGAGCTTTCTTT. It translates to CASSEPTGGAFF.

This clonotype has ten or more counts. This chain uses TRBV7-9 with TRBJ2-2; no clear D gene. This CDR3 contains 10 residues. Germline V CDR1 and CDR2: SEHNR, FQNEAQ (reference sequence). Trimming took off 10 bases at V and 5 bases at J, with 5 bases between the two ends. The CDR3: CAIETGELFF. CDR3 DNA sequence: TGTGCCATAGAAACCGGGGAGCTGTTTTTT.

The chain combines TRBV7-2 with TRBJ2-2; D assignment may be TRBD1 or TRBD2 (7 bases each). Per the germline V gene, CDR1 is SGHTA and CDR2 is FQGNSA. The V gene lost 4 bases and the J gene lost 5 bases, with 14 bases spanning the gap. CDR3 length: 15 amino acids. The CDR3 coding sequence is TGTGCCAGCAGCTCCCCCAGGGGGGGTACCGGGGAGCTGTTTTTT. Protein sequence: CASSSPRGGTGELFF.

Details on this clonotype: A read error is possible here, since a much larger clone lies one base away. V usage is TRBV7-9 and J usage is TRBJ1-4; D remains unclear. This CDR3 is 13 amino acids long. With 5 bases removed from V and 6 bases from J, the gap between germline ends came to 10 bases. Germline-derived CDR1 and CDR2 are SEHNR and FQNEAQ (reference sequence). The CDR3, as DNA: TGTGCCAGCAGCCCCCCGGGTCATGAAAAACTGTTTTTT. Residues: CASSPPGHEKLFF.

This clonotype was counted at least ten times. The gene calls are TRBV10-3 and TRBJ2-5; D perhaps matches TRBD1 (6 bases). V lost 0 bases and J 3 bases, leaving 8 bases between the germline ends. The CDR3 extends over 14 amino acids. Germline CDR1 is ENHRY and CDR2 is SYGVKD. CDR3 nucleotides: TGTGCCATCAGTGAGTCATCAGGGGAAGAGACCCAGTACTTC. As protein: CAISESSGEETQYF.

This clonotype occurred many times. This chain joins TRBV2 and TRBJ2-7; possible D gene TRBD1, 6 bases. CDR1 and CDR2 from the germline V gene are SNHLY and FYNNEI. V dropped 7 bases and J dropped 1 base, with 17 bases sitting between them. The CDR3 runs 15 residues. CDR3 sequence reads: CASKGLDSISYEQYF. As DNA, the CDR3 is TGTGCCAGCAAGGGTTTGGACAGTATTTCCTACGAGCAGTACTTC.

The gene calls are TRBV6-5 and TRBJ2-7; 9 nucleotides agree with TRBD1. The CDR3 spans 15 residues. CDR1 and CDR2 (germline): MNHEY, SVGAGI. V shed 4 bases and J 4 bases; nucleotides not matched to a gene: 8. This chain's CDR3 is CASSSLGTGTYEQYF. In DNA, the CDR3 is TGTGCCAGCAGTTCCCTTGGGACAGGGACTTACGAGCAGTACTTC.

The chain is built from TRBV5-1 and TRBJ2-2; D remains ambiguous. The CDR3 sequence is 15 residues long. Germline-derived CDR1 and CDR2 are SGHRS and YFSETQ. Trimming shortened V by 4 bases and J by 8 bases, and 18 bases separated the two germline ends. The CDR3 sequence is CASSHARDGAGELFF. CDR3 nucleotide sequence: TGCGCCAGCAGCCATGCAAGAGACGGTGCTGGGGAGCTGTTTTTT. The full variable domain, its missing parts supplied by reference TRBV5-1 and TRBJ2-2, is KAGVTQTPRYLIKTRGQQVTLSCSPISGHRSVSWYQQTPGQGLQFLFEYFSETQRNKGNFPGRFSGRQFSNSRSEMNVSTLELGDSALYLCASSHARDGAGELFFGEGSRLTVL.

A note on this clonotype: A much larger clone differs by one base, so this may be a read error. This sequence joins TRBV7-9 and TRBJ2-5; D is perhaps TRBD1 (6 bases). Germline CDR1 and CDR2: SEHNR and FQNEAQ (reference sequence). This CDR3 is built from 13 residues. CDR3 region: CASSTNRVEIQYF. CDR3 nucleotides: TGTGCCAGCAGCACCAACAGGGTTGAGATCCAGTACTTC.

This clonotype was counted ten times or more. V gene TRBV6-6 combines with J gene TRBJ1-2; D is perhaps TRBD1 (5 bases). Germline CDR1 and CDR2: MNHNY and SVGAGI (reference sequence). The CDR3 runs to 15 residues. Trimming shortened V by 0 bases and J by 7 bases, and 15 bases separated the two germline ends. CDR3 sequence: CASSYSTDSSSGYTF. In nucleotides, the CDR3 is TGTGCCAGCAGTTACTCCACCGACAGTTCTTCTGGCTACACCTTC.

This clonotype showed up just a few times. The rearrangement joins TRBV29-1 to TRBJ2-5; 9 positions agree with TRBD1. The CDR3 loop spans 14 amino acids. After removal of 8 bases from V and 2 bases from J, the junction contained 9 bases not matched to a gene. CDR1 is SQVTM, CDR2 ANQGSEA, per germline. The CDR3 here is CSIGQGRNQETQYF. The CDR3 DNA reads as TGCAGCATCGGACAGGGGAGGAATCAAGAGACCCAGTACTTC.

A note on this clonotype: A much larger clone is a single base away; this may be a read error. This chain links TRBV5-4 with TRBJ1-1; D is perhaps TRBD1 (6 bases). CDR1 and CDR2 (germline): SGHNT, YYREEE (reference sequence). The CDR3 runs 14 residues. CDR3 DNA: TGTGCCAGCAGCTCCCAGGGGTTGAACACTGAACCTTTCTTT. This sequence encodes CASSSQGLNTEPFF.

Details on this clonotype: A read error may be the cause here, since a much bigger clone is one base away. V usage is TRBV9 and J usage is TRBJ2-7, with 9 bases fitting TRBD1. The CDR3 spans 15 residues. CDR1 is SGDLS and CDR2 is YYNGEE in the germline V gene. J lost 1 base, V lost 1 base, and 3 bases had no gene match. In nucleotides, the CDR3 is TGTGCCAGCAGCGTAACCGGGACAGGGTCCTACGAGCAGTACTTC. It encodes CASSVTGTGSYEQYF. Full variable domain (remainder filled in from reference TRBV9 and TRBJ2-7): DSGVTQTPKHLITATGQRVTLRCSPRSGDLSVYWYQQSLDQGLQFLIQYYNGEERAKGNILERFSAQQFPDLHSELNLSSLELGDSALYFCASSVTGTGSYEQYFGPGTRLTVT.

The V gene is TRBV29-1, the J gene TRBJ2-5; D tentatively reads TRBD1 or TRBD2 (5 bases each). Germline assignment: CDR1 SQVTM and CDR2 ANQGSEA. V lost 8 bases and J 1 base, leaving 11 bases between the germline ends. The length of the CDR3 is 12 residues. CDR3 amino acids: CSLWGRQETQYF. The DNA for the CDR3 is TGCAGCTTGTGGGGACGCCAAGAGACCCAGTACTTC.

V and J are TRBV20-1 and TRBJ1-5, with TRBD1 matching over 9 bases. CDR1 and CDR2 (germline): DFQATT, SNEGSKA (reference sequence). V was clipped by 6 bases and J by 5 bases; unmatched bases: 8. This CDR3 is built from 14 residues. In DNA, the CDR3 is TGCAGTGCCCCCGGGACAGGGTGGGATCAGCCCCAGCATTTT. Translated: CSAPGTGWDQPQHF.

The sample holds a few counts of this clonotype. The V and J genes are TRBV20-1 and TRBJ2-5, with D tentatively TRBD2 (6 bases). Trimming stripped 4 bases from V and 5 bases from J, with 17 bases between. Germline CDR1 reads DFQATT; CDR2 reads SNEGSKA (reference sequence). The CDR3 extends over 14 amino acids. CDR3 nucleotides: TGCAGTGCTACCTTCCCGTCGGGAGCGGAGACCCAGTACTTC. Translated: CSATFPSGAETQYF.

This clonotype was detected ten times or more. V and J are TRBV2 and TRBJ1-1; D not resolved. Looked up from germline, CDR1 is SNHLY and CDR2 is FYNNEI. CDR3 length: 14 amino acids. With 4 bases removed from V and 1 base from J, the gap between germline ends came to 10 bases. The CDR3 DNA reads TGTGCCAGCAGTGGGTCTTGGGGGAACACTGAAGCTTTCTTT. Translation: CASSGSWGNTEAFF. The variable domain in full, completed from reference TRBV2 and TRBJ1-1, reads EPEVTQTPSHQVTQMGQEVILRCVPISNHLYFYWYRQILGQKVEFLVSFYNNEISEKSEIFDDQFSVERPDGSNFTLKIRSTKLEDSAMYFCASSGSWGNTEAFFGQGTRLTVV.

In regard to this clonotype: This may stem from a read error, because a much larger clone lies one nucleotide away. The chain's CDR3 is CTSSLAGDSSGYTF. The CDR3 DNA reads TGTACCAGCAGCCTAGCCGGGGATAGCAGTGGCTACACCTTC. The chain is built from TRBV9 and TRBJ1-2; D is uncertain. CDR1 and CDR2 (germline): SGDLS, YYNGEE. The CDR3 sequence is 14 residues long.

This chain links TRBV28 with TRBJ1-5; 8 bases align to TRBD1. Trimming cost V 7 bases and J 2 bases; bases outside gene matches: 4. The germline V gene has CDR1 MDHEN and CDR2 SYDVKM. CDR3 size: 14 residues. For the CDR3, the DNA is TGTGCCAGCAACAGGGGGTTGGGCAATCAGCCCCAGCATTTT. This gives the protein CASNRGLGNQPQHF.

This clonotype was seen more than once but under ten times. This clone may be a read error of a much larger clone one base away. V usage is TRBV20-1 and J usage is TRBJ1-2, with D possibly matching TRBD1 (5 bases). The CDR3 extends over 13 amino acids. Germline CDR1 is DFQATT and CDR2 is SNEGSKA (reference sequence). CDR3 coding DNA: TGCAGTGCTAGGAGGACACCCAACTATGACTACACCTTC. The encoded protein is CSARRTPNYDYTF.

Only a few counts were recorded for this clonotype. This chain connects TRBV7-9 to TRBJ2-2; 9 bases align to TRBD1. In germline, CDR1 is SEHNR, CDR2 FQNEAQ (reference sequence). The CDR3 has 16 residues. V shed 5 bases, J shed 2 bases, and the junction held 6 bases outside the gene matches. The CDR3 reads CASSRRDRANTGELFF. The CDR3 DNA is TGTGCCAGCAGCCGCCGGGACAGGGCCAACACCGGGGAGCTGTTTTTT.

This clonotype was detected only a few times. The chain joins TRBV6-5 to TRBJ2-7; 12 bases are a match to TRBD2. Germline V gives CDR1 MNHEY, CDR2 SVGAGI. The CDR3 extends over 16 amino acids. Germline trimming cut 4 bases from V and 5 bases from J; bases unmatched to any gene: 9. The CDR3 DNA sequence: TGTGCCAGCAGTTCTTTACGACTAGCGGGAGTCAACGAGCAGTACTTC. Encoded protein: CASSSLRLAGVNEQYF.